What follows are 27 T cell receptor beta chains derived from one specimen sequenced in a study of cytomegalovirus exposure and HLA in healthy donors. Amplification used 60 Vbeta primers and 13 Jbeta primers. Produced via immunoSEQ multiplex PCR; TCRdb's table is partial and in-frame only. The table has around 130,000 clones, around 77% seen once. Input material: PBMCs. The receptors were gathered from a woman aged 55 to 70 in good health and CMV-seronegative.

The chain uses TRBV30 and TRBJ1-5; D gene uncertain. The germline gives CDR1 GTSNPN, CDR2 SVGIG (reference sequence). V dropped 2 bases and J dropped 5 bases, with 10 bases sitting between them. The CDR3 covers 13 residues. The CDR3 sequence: CAWSFTDDQPQHF. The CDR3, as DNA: TGTGCCTGGAGTTTTACTGATGATCAGCCCCAGCATTTT.

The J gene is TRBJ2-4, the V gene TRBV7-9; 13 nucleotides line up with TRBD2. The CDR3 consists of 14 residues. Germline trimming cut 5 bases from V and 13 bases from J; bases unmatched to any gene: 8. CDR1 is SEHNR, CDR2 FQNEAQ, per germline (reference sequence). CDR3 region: CASSPGLAGAAQYF. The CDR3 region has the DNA TGTGCCAGCAGCCCCGGACTAGCGGGAGCTGCCCAGTACTTC.

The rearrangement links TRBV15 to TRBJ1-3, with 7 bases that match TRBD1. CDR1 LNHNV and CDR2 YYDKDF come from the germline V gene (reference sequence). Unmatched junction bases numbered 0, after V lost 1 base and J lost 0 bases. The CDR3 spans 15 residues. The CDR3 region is CATSRGDSSGNTIYF. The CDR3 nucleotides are TGTGCCACCAGCAGAGGGGACAGCTCTGGAAACACCATATATTTT.

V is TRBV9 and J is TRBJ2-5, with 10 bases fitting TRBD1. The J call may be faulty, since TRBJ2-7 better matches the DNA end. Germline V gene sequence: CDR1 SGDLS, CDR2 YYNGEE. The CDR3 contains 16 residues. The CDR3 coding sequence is TGTGCCAGCAGCGGACCCTCCAGGACAGGGGGTTACGAGCAGTACTTC. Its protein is CASSGPSRTGGYEQYF.

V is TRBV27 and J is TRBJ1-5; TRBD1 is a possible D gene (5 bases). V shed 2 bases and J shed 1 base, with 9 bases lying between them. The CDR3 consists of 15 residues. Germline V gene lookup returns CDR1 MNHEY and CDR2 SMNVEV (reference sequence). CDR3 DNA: TGTGCCAGCAGTTTAGTCAAGGGGAGCAATCAGCCCCAGCATTTT. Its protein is CASSLVKGSNQPQHF.

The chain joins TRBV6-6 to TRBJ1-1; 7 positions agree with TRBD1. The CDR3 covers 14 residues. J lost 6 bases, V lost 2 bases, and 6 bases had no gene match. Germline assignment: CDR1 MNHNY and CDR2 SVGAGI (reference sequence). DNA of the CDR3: TGTGCCAGCAGTTACACAGGGGATAGGTCTGAAGCTTTCTTT. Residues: CASSYTGDRSEAFF.

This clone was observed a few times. In DNA form, the CDR3 reads TGTGCCAGCAGCCTCAATGCGTATGAGCAGTTCTTC. Protein sequence: CASSLNAYEQFF. The rearrangement links TRBV7-9 to TRBJ2-1; no definite D call. Germline V gives CDR1 SEHNR, CDR2 FQNEAQ (reference sequence). The CDR3 loop spans 12 amino acids. Trimming shortened V by 5 bases and J by 8 bases, and 10 bases separated the two germline ends. Full variable domain (rest looked up from reference TRBV7-9 and TRBJ2-1): DTGVSQNPRHKITKRGQNVTFRCDPISEHNRLYWYRQTLGQGPEFLTYFQNEAQLEKSRLLSDRFSAERPKGSFSTLEIQRTEQGDSAMYLCASSLNAYEQFFGPGTRLTVL.

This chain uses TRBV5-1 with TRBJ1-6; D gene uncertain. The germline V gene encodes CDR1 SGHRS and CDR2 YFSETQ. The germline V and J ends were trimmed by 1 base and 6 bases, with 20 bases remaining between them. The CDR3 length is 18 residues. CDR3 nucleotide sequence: TGCGCCAGCAGCTTGACTTTGGTTGCGCGTGAGGGTAATTCACCCCTCCACTTT. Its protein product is CASSLTLVAREGNSPLHF. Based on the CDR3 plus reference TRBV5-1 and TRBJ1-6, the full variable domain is KAGVTQTPRYLIKTRGQQVTLSCSPISGHRSVSWYQQTPGQGLQFLFEYFSETQRNKGNFPGRFSGRQFSNSRSEMNVSTLELGDSALYLCASSLTLVAREGNSPLHFGNGTRLTVT.

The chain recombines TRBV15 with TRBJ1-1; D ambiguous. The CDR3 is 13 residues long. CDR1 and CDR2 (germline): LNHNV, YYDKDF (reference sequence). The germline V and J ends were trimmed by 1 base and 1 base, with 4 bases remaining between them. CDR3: CATSRVRNTEAFF. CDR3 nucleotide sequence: TGTGCCACCAGCAGAGTGCGGAACACTGAAGCTTTCTTT.

CDR3 residues: CASTSQGNTEAFF. CDR3 coding DNA: TGCGCCAGCACCTCACAGGGGAACACTGAAGCTTTCTTT. This chain links TRBV5-1 with TRBJ1-1; D is perhaps TRBD1 (6 bases). V lost 6 bases, J lost 1 base, and 10 bases lay in between. This CDR3 spans 13 amino acids. CDR1 and CDR2 (germline): SGHRS, YFSETQ.

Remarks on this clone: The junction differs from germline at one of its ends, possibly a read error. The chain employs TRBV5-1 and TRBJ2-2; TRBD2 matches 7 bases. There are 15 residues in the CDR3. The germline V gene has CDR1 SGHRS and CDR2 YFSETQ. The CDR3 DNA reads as TGCGCCAGCATCTTGACGGGGGGTTACACCGGGGAGCTGTTTTTT. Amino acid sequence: CASILTGGYTGELFF.

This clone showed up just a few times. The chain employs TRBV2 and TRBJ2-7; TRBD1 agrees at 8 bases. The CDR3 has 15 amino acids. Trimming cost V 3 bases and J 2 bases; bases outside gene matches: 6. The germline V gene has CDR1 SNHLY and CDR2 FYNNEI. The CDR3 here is CASSEGQAPTYEQYF. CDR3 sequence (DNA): TGTGCCAGCAGTGAGGGACAGGCGCCAACCTACGAGCAGTACTTC.

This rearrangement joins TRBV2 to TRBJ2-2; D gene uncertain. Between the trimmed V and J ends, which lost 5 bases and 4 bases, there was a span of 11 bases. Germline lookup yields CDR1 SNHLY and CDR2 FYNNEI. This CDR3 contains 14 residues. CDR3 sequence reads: CASSPIGATGELFF. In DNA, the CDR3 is TGTGCCAGCAGTCCCATCGGTGCCACCGGGGAGCTGTTTTTT.

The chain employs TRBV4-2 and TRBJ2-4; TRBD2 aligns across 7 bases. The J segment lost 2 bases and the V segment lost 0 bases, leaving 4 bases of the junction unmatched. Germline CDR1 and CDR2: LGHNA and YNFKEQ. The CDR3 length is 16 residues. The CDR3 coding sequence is TGTGCCAGCAGCCAAGAGCGGGGGTTATCCAAAAACATTCAGTACTTC. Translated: CASSQERGLSKNIQYF.

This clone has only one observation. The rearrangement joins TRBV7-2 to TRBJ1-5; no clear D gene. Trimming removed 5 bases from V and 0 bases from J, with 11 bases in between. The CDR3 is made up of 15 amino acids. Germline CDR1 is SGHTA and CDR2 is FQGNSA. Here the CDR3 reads CASSPGLYSNQPQHF. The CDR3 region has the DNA TGTGCCAGCAGCCCGGGGTTATATAGCAATCAGCCCCAGCATTTT.

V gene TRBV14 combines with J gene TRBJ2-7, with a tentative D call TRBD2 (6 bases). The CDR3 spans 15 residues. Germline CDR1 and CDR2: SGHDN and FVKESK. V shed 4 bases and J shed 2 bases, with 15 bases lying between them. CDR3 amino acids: CASSLLAGKTYEQYF. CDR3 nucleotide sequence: TGTGCCAGCAGCCTGCTGGCGGGGAAGACCTACGAGCAGTACTTC.

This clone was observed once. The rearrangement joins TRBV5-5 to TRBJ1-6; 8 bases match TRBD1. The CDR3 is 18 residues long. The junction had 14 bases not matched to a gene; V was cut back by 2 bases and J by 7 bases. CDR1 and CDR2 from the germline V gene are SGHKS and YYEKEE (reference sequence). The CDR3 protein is CASSLKGQGNTGNSPLHF. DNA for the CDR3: TGTGCCAGCAGCTTAAAAGGACAGGGTAATACAGGGAATTCACCCCTCCACTTT. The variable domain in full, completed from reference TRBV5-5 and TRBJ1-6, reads DAGVTQSPTHLIKTRGQQVTLRCSPISGHKSVSWYQQVLGQGPQFIFQYYEKEERGRGNFPDRFSARQFPNYSSELNVNALLLGDSALYLCASSLKGQGNTGNSPLHFGNGTRLTVT.

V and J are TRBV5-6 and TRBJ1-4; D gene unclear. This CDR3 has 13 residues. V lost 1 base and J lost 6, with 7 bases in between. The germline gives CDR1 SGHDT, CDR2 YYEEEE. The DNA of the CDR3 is TGTGCCAGCAGCTTGATGGGAGATGAAAAACTGTTTTTT. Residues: CASSLMGDEKLFF.

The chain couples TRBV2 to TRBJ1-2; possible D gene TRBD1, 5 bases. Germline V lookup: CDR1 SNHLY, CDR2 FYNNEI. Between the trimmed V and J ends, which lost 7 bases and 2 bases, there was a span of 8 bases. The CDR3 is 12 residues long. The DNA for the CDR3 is TGTGCCAGCACCGGACAAAACTATGGCTACACCTTC. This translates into CASTGQNYGYTF. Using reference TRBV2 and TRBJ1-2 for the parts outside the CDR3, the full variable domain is EPEVTQTPSHQVTQMGQEVILRCVPISNHLYFYWYRQILGQKVEFLVSFYNNEISEKSEIFDDQFSVERPDGSNFTLKIRSTKLEDSAMYFCASTGQNYGYTFGSGTRLTVV.

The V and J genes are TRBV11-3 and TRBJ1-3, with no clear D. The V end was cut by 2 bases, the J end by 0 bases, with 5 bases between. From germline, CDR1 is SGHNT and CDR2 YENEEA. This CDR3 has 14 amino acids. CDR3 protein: CASSLSSSGNTIYF. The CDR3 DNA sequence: TGTGCCAGCAGCTTATCTAGCTCTGGAAACACCATATATTTT.

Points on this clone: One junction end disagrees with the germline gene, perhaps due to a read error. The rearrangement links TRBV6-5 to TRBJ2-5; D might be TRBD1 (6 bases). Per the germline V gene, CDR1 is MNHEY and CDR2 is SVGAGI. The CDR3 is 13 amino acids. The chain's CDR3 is CASSYWTEETRYF. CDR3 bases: TGTGCCAGCAGTTACTGGACAGAAGAGACCCGGTACTTC.

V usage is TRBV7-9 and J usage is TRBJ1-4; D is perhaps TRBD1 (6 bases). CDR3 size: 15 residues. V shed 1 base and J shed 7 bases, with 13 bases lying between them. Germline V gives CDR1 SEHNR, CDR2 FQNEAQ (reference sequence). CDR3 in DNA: TGTGCCAGCAGCTTAGTTGGGGGCCATGGTGAAAAACTGTTTTTT. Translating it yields CASSLVGGHGEKLFF. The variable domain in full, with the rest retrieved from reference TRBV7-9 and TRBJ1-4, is DTGVSQNPRHKITKRGQNVTFRCDPISEHNRLYWYRQTLGQGPEFLTYFQNEAQLEKSRLLSDRFSAERPKGSFSTLEIQRTEQGDSAMYLCASSLVGGHGEKLFFGSGTQLSVL.

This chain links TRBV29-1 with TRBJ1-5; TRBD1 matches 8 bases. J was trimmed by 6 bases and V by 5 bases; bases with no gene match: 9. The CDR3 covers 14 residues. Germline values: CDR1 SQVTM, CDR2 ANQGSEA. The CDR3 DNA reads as TGCAGCGTTACCCTGACAGGGGAGGGTCAGCCCCAGCATTTT. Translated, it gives CSVTLTGEGQPQHF.

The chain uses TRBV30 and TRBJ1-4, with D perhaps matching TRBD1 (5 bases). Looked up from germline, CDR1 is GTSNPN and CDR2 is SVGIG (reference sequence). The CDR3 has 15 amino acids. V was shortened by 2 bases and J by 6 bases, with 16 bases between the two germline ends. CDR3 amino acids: CAWSFNRGWDEKLFF. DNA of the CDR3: TGTGCCTGGAGTTTTAATAGGGGTTGGGATGAAAAACTGTTTTTT. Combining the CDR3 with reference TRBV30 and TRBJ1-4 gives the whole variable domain SQTIHQWPATLVQPVGSPLSLECTVEGTSNPNLYWYRQAAGRGLQLLFYSVGIGQISSEVPQNLSASRPQDRQFILSSKKLLLSDSGFYLCAWSFNRGWDEKLFFGSGTQLSVL.

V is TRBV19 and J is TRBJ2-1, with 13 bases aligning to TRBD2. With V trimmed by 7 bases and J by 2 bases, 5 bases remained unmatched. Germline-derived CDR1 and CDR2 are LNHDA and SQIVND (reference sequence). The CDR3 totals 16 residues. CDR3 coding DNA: TGTGCCAGTAAAAGACTAGCGGGAGGCCCCTACAATGAGCAGTTCTTC. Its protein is CASKRLAGGPYNEQFF.

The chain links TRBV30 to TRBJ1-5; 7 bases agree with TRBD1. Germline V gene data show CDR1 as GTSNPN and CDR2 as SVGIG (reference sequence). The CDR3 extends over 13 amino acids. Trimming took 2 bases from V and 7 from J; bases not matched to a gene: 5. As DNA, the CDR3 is TGTGCCTGGAGTTGGGGCAGGGGGCAGCCCCAGCATTTT. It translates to CAWSWGRGQPQHF. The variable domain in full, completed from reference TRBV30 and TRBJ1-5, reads SQTIHQWPATLVQPVGSPLSLECTVEGTSNPNLYWYRQAAGRGLQLLFYSVGIGQISSEVPQNLSASRPQDRQFILSSKKLLLSDSGFYLCAWSWGRGQPQHFGDGTRLSIL.

The CDR3 bases are TGCAGCGTTGAAAAGGCGGGGAACACTGAAGCTTTCTTT. It is translated as CSVEKAGNTEAFF. The V gene is TRBV29-1, the J gene TRBJ1-1; no clear D gene. The CDR3 loop spans 13 amino acids. Trimming stripped 2 bases from V and 1 base from J, with 8 bases between. Germline CDR1 reads SQVTM; CDR2 reads ANQGSEA. The full variable domain, completed using reference TRBV29-1 and TRBJ1-1, is SAVISQKPSRDICQRGTSLTIQCQVDSQVTMMFWYRQQPGQSLTLIATANQGSEATYESGFVIDKFPISRPNLTFSTLTVSNMSPEDSSIYLCSVEKAGNTEAFFGQGTRLTVV.